This T cell receptor beta chain was sequenced for a study of control samples from healthy donors and cancer patients. Libraries were prepared by immunoSEQ multiplex PCR; TCRdb keeps only in-frame clonotypes and omits some of them. Counted here are more than 110,000 clones, roughly 92% occurring once; the ten biggest clones make up about 11%. V lost 4 bases and J lost 9; bases outside the gene matches: 17. Germline loops: CDR1 SGHRS, CDR2 YFSETQ. This CDR3 contains 18 residues. Sequences were obtained from blood. The receptor comes from a man aged 30 to 45 in good health. The chain joins TRBV5-1 to TRBJ2-1; 12 nucleotides line up with TRBD2. The CDR3 protein is CASSPNYGLAGRWGEQFF. The CDR3, as DNA: TGCGCCAGCAGCCCAAACTACGGACTAGCGGGAAGGTGGGGTGAGCAGTTCTTC.